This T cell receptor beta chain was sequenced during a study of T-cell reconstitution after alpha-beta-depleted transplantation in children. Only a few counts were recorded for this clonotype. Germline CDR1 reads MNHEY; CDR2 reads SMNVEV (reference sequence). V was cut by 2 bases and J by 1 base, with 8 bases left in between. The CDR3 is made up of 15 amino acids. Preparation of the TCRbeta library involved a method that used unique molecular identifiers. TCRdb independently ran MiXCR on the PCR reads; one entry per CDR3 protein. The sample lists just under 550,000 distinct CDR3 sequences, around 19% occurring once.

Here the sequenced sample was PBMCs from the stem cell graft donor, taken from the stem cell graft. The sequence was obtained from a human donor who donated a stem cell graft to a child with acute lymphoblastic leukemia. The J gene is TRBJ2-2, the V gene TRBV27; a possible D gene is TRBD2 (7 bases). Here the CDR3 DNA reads TGTGCCAGCAGTTTAAGGGGGGGGAACACCGGGGAGCTGTTTTTT. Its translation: CASSLRGGNTGELFF.